This TCR beta chain was recovered during a study of T cell responses to AZD1222 COVID-19 vaccine (dated by TCRdb to 2020 to 2023). About the full investigation: TCR sequencing covered about 230 trial participants: 200 to 220 given two doses of AZD1222 and 26 given two doses of MenACWY control vaccine. Enrollment into the trials was organized by age into subgroups of 18-55, 56-69 and 70-plus years, and those subgroups contained roughly 140, 27 and 60 TCR-sequenced participants, respectively. Study-wide conclusions, independent of this receptor: Participants were mostly white British, with more females than males. The authors suggested clonal diversity may have been underestimated. Vaccine-associated CD4 TCRs spanned the whole spike protein, with dominant responses in regions 160-218 and 743-854. After two AZD1222 doses, both the breadth and the depth of spike-specific TCRs were significantly higher than at day 0 and than in MenACWY recipients. Because no day 14 peak-response samples were available, the repertoires could be characterized only after the peak T cell response. The 56-69-year group was small, and its depth increase did not reach significance, likely because of low power. Only five or six AZD1222 recipients were SARS-CoV-2 seropositive at baseline, limiting conclusions about previously exposed vaccinees. Nearly half of unique spike-specific TCRs reportedly recognized epitopes outside regions mutated in the B.1.351 and B.1.1.7 variants.

The CDR3 regions of human TCRbeta chains were subjected to immunosequencing. On the study's bioinformatics: Repertoire TCRs were checked for matches against a reference library of SARS-CoV-2-specific TCRs that had been generated using the MIRA antigen-specificity platform. Breadth was defined as the fraction of unique TCRs that were SARS-CoV-2-associated, and depth was defined as the fraction of total T cells that were SARS-CoV-2-associated. Using the MIRA data, each spike-specific TCR was assigned both to the spike region to which the TCR was reactive and to a CD4 or CD8 class. Log10-transformed breadth and depth values were compared by one-way ANOVA with Sidak's multiple comparisons tests. TCRdb retrieved this table from immuneACCESS and kept in-frame rearrangements only. Not all clones are present; in checked studies, unresolved V genes account for under half, and no reason is known for the remainder. V, J and clone size were drawn from that table, and D and trimming were deduced from the DNA. The table for this sample lists 100,000 or so clones; more than 75% of them were counted only once. The ten top clones hold about 9.4% of the sample.

V sheds 3 bases and J sheds 1 base, leaving 9 bases between their ends. In the germline V gene, CDR1 corresponds to SGHTA and CDR2 to FQGNSA. The CDR3 holds 15 amino acids from the cysteine to the phenylalanine. The only DNA kept is the CDR3, 45 bases in frame from the first base. With regard to this clone: Its cognate antigen has yet to be identified. Within one base of it there is no much larger clone, and no base qualities were kept.

The time point tag for this specimen amounts to: about 28 days (+/-7) after the second vaccine dose. Because spike-specific TCR depth and breadth did not differ between the two schedules, AZD1222 recipients who got a second dose at roughly 4 weeks were pooled with those who got a second dose at roughly 12 weeks. Vaccinee samples were obtained from the UK trials COV001 and COV002, which included a single-blind randomized controlled phase 2/3 trial of AZD1222 (ChAdOx1 nCoV-19) in healthy adults. For TCRbeta chain sequencing, PBMC samples from trial participants were taken at day 0 and at day 28 after the second dose.

The sample consisted of peripheral blood, taken 28 days after the second AZD1222 dose. This TCR derives from an adult who received the AZD1222 COVID-19 vaccine. The chain employs TRBV7-2 and TRBJ2-2; no D gene is confidently identified. The CDR3 loop reads CASSFGGLNTGELFF. At the DNA level, the sequence is TGTGCCAGCAGCTTCGGCGGTTTGAACACCGGGGAGCTGTTTTTT.